The clone carrying this T cell receptor (beta chain) occurred a few times. Its antigen is as yet unknown. TCRdb analysed the 5' RACE reads with MiXCR anew, one entry per CDR3 protein. The sample has around 300,000 distinct CDR3 sequences, 4.1% seen once. The CDR3 has 16 amino acids. Looked up from germline, CDR1 is LGHNA and CDR2 is YSLEER. Trimming cost V 4 bases and J 1 base, with 16 bases left between them. This entry comes from a study of T cells after yellow fever vaccination. Study-wide results and caveats: Just a small share of clonotypes turned up in the CD4 compartment as well as the CD8 compartment.

The rearrangement uses TRBV4-3 and TRBJ1-1, with D hard to call. The sequences come from PBMCs, collected 5 days after the yellow fever booster vaccination. This clonotype was sampled from a man aged 18 to 29 who received the YFV17D yellow fever vaccine. Here the CDR3 reads CASSPPELRENTEAFF. CDR3 DNA: TGCGCCAGCAGCCCGCCCGAGCTGAGGGAGAACACTGAAGCTTTCTTT.